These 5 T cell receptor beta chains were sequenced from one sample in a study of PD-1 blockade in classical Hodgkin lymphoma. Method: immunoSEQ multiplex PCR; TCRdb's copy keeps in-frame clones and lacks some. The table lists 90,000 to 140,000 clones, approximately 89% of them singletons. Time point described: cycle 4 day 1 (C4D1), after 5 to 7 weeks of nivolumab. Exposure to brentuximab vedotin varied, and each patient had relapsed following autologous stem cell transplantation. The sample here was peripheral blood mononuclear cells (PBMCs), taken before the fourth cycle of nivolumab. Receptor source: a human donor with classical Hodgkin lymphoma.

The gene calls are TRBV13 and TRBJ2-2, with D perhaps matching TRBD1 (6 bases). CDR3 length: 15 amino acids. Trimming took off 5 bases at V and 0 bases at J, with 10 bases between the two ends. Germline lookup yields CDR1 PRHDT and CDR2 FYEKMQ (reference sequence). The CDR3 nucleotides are TGTGCCAGCAGCCCGGACAGCGCGAACACCGGGGAGCTGTTTTTT. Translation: CASSPDSANTGELFF.

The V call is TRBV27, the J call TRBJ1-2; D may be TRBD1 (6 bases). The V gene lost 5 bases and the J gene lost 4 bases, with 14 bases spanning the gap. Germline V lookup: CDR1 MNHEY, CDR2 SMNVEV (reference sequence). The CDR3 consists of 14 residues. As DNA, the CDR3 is TGTGCCAGCAGTGGGGGAGGACAGTCCTATGGCTACACCTTC. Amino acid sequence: CASSGGGQSYGYTF.

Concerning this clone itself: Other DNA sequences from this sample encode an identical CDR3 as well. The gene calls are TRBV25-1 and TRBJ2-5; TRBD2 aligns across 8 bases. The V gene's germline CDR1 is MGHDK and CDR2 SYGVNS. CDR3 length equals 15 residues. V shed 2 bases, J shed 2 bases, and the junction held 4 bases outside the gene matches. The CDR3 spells CASSEPTSGQETQYF. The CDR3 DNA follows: TGTGCCAGCAGTGAACCCACTAGCGGACAAGAGACCCAGTACTTC.

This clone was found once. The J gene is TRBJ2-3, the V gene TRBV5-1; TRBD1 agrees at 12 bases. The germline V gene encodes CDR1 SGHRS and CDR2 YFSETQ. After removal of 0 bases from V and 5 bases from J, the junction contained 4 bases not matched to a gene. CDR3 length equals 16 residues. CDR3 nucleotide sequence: TGCGCCAGCAGCTTGGTAGGGACAGGGGGCAGAGATACGCAGTATTTT. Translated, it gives CASSLVGTGGRDTQYF.

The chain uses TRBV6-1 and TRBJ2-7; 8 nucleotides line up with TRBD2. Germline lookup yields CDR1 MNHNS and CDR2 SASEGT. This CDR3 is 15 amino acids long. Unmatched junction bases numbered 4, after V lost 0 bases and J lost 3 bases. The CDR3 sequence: CASSEATGGLYEQYF. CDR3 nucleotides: TGTGCCAGCAGTGAAGCCACGGGAGGGCTCTACGAGCAGTACTTC.